These 19 T cell receptor beta chains were sequenced from one sample in a study of T-cell reconstitution after alpha-beta-depleted transplantation in children. As it was prepared, the TCRbeta library received unique molecular identifiers. TCRdb independently ran MiXCR on the PCR reads; one entry per CDR3 protein. The sample has about 500,000 distinct CDR3 sequences, around a third seen once. The material sequenced was PBMCs from the stem cell graft donor, taken from the stem cell graft. The receptor source for this set is a human donor who donated a stem cell graft to a child with aplastic anemia.

The chain employs TRBV6-1 and TRBJ2-7; 12 bases are shared with TRBD2. The CDR3 loop spans 13 amino acids. The V gene end was trimmed by 6 bases and the J gene end by 3 bases; junction bases not matched to a gene: 0. Germline CDR1 and CDR2: MNHNS and SASEGT. CDR3 sequence: CASRLAGGYEQYV. The CDR3 bases are TGTGCCAGCAGACTAGCGGGGGGCTACGAGCAGTACGTC.

This clonotype was counted a few times. The genes are TRBV7-9 and TRBJ2-1, with 7 bases that match TRBD2. The CDR3 runs 14 residues. Germline assignment: CDR1 SEHNR and CDR2 FQNEAQ (reference sequence). J lost 1 base, V lost 6 bases, and 3 bases had no gene match. The CDR3 DNA sequence: TGTGCCAGCAGGACTAGCACGTCCTACAATGAGCAGTTCTTC. Translated, it gives CASRTSTSYNEQFF.

CDR3 DNA sequence: TGCAGTGCTAGCCTGCAGGTGCAGTACTTC. Protein product: CSASLQVQYF. This chain links TRBV20-1 with TRBJ2-7; D uncertain. Deletions cut 3 bases from V and 9 bases from J, with 9 bases between. This CDR3 has 10 amino acids. Germline CDR1 DFQATT, CDR2 SNEGSKA (reference sequence).

The V gene is TRBV12-3 or TRBV12-4, the J gene TRBJ2-2, with D hard to call. V was clipped by 5 bases and J by 5 bases, with 9 bases between them. The CDR3 contains 13 residues. The CDR3 DNA reads as TGTGCCAGCAGTCTCCTAGAAACCGGGGAGCTGTTTTTT. This translates into CASSLLETGELFF.

This rearrangement joins TRBV29-1 to TRBJ2-3, with D unclear. This CDR3 region has 10 residues. The ends were cut back, 7 bases at V and 6 bases at J, with 8 bases in the middle. Germline V gives CDR1 SQVTM, CDR2 ANQGSEA. The CDR3 sequence: CSARQDTQYF. DNA for the CDR3: TGCAGCGCCCGCCAGGATACGCAGTATTTT.

In this sample, this clonotype turned up a few times. V and J are TRBV29-1 and TRBJ2-5, with D perhaps assigned TRBD1 or TRBD2 (5 bases each). Per the germline V gene, CDR1 is SQVTM and CDR2 is ANQGSEA. This CDR3 comprises 17 residues. With 2 bases removed from V and 4 bases from J, the gap between germline ends came to 23 bases. CDR3 coding DNA: TGCAGCGTTGAAATAATCGGACGGGACGAACTACCAGAGACCCAGTACTTC. It codes for CSVEIIGRDELPETQYF. The full variable domain, completed using reference TRBV29-1 and TRBJ2-5, is SAVISQKPSRDICQRGTSLTIQCQVDSQVTMMFWYRQQPGQSLTLIATANQGSEATYESGFVIDKFPISRPNLTFSTLTVSNMSPEDSSIYLCSVEIIGRDELPETQYFGPGTRLLVL.

This rearrangement joins TRBV2 to TRBJ1-1, with TRBD1 as a possible D gene (6 bases). With 6 bases removed from V and 10 bases from J, the gap between germline ends came to 12 bases. Germline assignment: CDR1 SNHLY and CDR2 FYNNEI. This CDR3 comprises 11 residues. In nucleotides, the CDR3 is TGTGCCAGCAGCGCAGGGGAAGCAGCTTTCTTT. It codes for CASSAGEAAFF.

This rearrangement joins TRBV7-9 to TRBJ1-1; 7 nucleotides align to TRBD1. CDR1 SEHNR and CDR2 FQNEAQ come from the germline V gene (reference sequence). CDR3 length: 14 amino acids. The V segment lost 1 base and the J segment 11 bases; nucleotides outside the gene matches: 10. CDR3 DNA sequence: TGTGCCAGCAGCTTAGTCACAGGGGCCGCAAGGGCTTTCTTT. It translates to CASSLVTGAARAFF.

V gene TRBV29-1 combines with J gene TRBJ2-1; D not certain. The ends were cut back, 5 bases at V and 0 bases at J, with 8 bases in the middle. This CDR3 has 13 amino acids. The V gene's germline CDR1 is SQVTM and CDR2 ANQGSEA. The CDR3 protein is CSVPYSSYNEQFF. As DNA, the CDR3 is TGCAGCGTTCCTTATAGCTCCTACAATGAGCAGTTCTTC.

The chain has TRBV27 and TRBJ2-3; TRBD2 might be the D (5 bases). CDR1 MNHEY and CDR2 SMNVEV come from the germline V gene (reference sequence). This CDR3 contains 15 residues. V was pared by 2 bases and J by 2 bases, with 11 bases between. The CDR3 is CASSLRGLATDTQYF. CDR3 DNA: TGTGCCAGCAGTTTAAGAGGGCTAGCCACAGATACGCAGTATTTT.

The chain recombines TRBV12-3 or TRBV12-4 with TRBJ2-5, with unresolved D. The V gene lost 3 bases and the J gene lost 3 bases, with 8 bases spanning the gap. This CDR3 has 13 residues. In DNA form, the CDR3 reads TGTGCCAGCAGTTTGATTCGAGAAGAGACCCAGTACTTC. It is translated as CASSLIREETQYF.

The V call is TRBV19, the J call TRBJ1-1; tentatively, D is TRBD1 (6 bases). The V gene lost 3 bases and the J gene lost 0 bases, with 14 bases spanning the gap. CDR1 is LNHDA, CDR2 SQIVND, per germline (reference sequence). The CDR3 runs to 16 residues. In DNA, the CDR3 is TGTGCCAGTAGTATGATCGGGCAGGGGATGAACACTGAAGCTTTCTTT. It translates to CASSMIGQGMNTEAFF.

This clonotype was counted between two and nine times. The genes are TRBV9 and TRBJ1-4; D is uncertain. V was pared by 1 base and J by 0 bases, with 4 bases between. Germline loops: CDR1 SGDLS, CDR2 YYNGEE. This CDR3 comprises 14 residues. This CDR3 reads CASSVTATNEKLFF. CDR3 nucleotide sequence: TGTGCCAGCAGCGTAACAGCAACTAATGAAAAACTGTTTTTT.

This clonotype was observed a few times. The genes are TRBV29-1 and TRBJ1-5; D possibly corresponds to TRBD1 (5 bases). CDR3 length equals 11 residues. With 6 bases removed from V and 11 bases from J, the gap between germline ends came to 14 bases. In germline, CDR1 is SQVTM, CDR2 ANQGSEA. CDR3 residues: CSVVGGGAQHF. DNA for the CDR3: TGCAGCGTCGTGGGGGGTGGGGCCCAGCATTTT.

The V gene is TRBV10-3, the J gene TRBJ1-1, with a weak D call TRBD1 (5 bases). This CDR3 is 14 amino acids long. Per germline, CDR1 ENHRY and CDR2 SYGVKD. The V gene lost 6 bases and the J gene lost 1 base, with 12 bases spanning the gap. This chain's CDR3 is CAISQGDSNTEAFF. CDR3 in DNA: TGTGCCATCAGCCAAGGGGATTCGAACACTGAAGCTTTCTTT.

This clonotype was found a few times. The rearrangement uses TRBV19 and TRBJ1-1, with 8 bases that match TRBD1. The germline CDR1 and CDR2 sequences are LNHDA and SQIVND (reference sequence). This CDR3 is built from 14 residues. V lost 6 bases and J lost 3; bases outside the gene matches: 6. The CDR3 protein is CASSDRGMYTEAFF. In DNA, the CDR3 is TGTGCCAGTAGCGACAGGGGAATGTACACTGAAGCTTTCTTT.

This clonotype was seen once. The chain couples TRBV7-3 to TRBJ2-2, with D hard to call. CDR1 is SGHTA and CDR2 is FQGTGA in the germline V gene. Deletions cut 8 bases from V and 3 bases from J, with 10 bases between. This CDR3 is 13 amino acids long. In DNA form, the CDR3 reads TGTGCCAGCGGTAAGGCGTACACCGGGGAGCTGTTTTTT. Amino acids: CASGKAYTGELFF.

A note on this clonotype: Compared with germline, one end of the junction differs, possibly owing to a read error. The chain has TRBV29-1 and TRBJ2-1; 8 positions match TRBD2. CDR1 SQVTM and CDR2 ANQGSEA come from the germline V gene. The CDR3 spans 10 residues. CDR3 nucleotides: TGCAGCGTTGAAGCCACGGGGGGGTTTTTC. Amino acids: CSVEATGGFF.

V gene TRBV9 combines with J gene TRBJ2-2; D not resolved. The CDR3 spans 13 residues. Germline-derived CDR1 and CDR2 are SGDLS and YYNGEE. V lost 4 bases and J lost 4, with 8 bases in between. The CDR3 bases are TGTGCCAGCAGCCCTCCCCCCACCGGGGAGCTGTTTTTT. Its protein product is CASSPPPTGELFF.